This T cell receptor beta chain was observed in a study of kidney transplant recipient with SARS-CoV-2 infection. This clonotype was found many times. The V end lost 8 bases, the J end lost 1 base, and 15 bases lay between the germline ends. The CDR3 loop spans 15 amino acids. CDR1 LNHDA and CDR2 SQIVND come from the germline V gene (reference sequence). TCRdb re-derived calls from the reads in MiXCR, one entry per CDR3 protein. The table shows roughly 230,000 distinct CDR3 sequences, with about 30% occurring only once. The starting material was a blood sample, obtained at baseline and on approximately day 120 from a kidney transplant recipient. The V gene is TRBV19, the J gene TRBJ1-5, with D maybe TRBD1 (6 bases). The source is a young adult male patient who had COVID-19 and was a kidney transplant recipient. Among the T cells, some may be from the graft donor. The CDR3 sequence is CASLRGSQSNQPQHF. CDR3 sequence (DNA): TGTGCCAGTCTAAGGGGGAGTCAGAGCAATCAGCCCCAGCATTTT.